This T cell receptor beta chain was sequenced in a study of PD-1 blockade in classical Hodgkin lymphoma (dated by TCRdb to 2020 to 2021). Study-wide context: Nivolumab dosing was 3 mg/kg intravenously every 2 weeks, continuing until either disease progression or unacceptable toxicity. The study used TCR beta sequencing and CyTOF to define a peripheral blood immune signature of response to PD-1 blockade in classical Hodgkin lymphoma.

The sample's time point label is to be understood as: cycle 4 day 1 (C4D1), after less than 7 weeks of nivolumab. Relapse after autologous stem cell transplantation had occurred in all trial patients, and cohorts A, B and C were distinguished by prior brentuximab vedotin exposure. The trial cohort comprised fewer than 65 patients with relapsed/refractory classical Hodgkin lymphoma whose best overall responses were complete response, partial response or progressive disease. In the multi-cohort phase II CheckMate 205 trial, trial patients received single-agent nivolumab. An independent review committee assessed best overall response using the 2007 International Working Group response criteria. Trial PBMCs were collected just before the start of nivolumab (C1D1) and during therapy at cycle 2 day 1 and cycle 4 day 1. After peripheral blood was drawn into 8 mL Vacutainer Cell Preparation Tubes, PBMCs were isolated by centrifugation and then cryopreserved.

About this clone: What this receptor recognizes is not known. Within one base of it there is no much larger clone, and no base qualities were kept.

Findings and caveats that apply to the study as a whole: By C4D1, a significant rise was seen in CD4+ TCR diversity but not in CD8+ TCR diversity (p=0.0027 vs p=0.16), and the rise was most apparent among complete responders (p=0.02). Trial patients achieving complete response had baseline diversity similar to newly diagnosed patients, whereas partial responders and progressors had significantly lower diversity. Lower diversity was seen in patients whose nivolumab began less than 1 year after ASCT, and these patients were left out of later analyses so that immune reconstitution would not confound the results. The study was restricted to a single clinical trial cohort, and the causes of repertoire differences, possibly disease activity or prior therapy, were left undefined. Baseline TCR diversity was reported as lower in newly diagnosed patients than in healthy donors, and lower still in relapsed/refractory patients.

Genomic DNA was isolated using the Qiagen DNeasy kit from unsorted PBMCs as well as from negatively selected CD4+ and CD8+ fractions. TCR beta CDR3 regions were subjected to amplification by immunoSEQ multiplex PCR with primers that anneal to V and J segments. Amplification bias was minimized using a synthetic immune receptor repertoire, and residual bias was removed computationally after sequencing. The original pipeline was this. Custom Python scripts were used to quantify repertoire diversity as the Shannon entropy index. Unsorted, CD4+ and CD8+ repertoires were examined separately, except in combined analyses, for which CD4+ and CD8+ sequences were merged in silico. A clone was considered expanded if an increase in frequency of at least 2-fold after treatment relative to C1D1 was found, and a pseudocount of 0.5 was applied to clones undetected at baseline. Singleton clones were defined as clones with 0 or 1 copy at C1D1, and non-singleton clones were defined as clones with 2 or more copies. Clones expanded in unsorted samples were labelled as CD4+, CD8+ or unknown by matching protein sequences in sorted samples from the same patient. Wilcoxon tests on paired samples were used to test changes in diversity from C1D1 to C4D1. TCRdb re-hosts the immuneACCESS table, in-frame sequences only. Its copies lack some clones; in the studies checked, an unresolved V gene accounts for under half of them, and the cause for the rest is not known. V, J and clone size are those of that table, while D and trimming were read from the DNA. Here the sample has tens of thousands of clones; 55% to 70% occur a single time. The ten largest clones represent about 2.7% of the sample.

The source material was peripheral blood mononuclear cells (PBMCs), sampled before the fourth cycle of nivolumab. This TCR was sampled from a human donor with classical Hodgkin lymphoma.

This receptor has the CDR3 CASSPQSPLSYGYTF. The nucleotides read TGTGCCAGCAGCCCTCAGTCCCCCCTCTCCTATGGCTACACCTTC. The rearrangement combines TRBV11-2 with TRBJ1-2; the D gene assignment is ambiguous. CDR1 is given as SGHAT and CDR2 as FQNNGV, both from the germline V gene. The CDR3 has 15 amino acids, counting the end cysteine and phenylalanine. Only the CDR3 DNA is retained, 45 bases long and in frame from the first base. The junction carries 17 bases between V and J, which are trimmed by 5 bases and 4 bases respectively.